This T cell receptor (beta chain) appears in the sequencing data of a study of blood T cell repertoires in COVID-19. In the study overall: The analysed material was cDNA or gDNA that came from T cells, B-cell-depleted T cells, or PBMCs.

Using immunoSEQ multiplex PCR, the repertoire was profiled, and TCRdb retains in-frame clones only, with some absent. The repertoire holds about 260,000 clones, with roughly 86% as singletons. The CDR3 runs to 13 residues. The germline V gene encodes CDR1 SSHAT and CDR2 FNYEAQ (reference sequence). The V end was cut by 5 bases, the J end by 6 bases, with 14 bases between. The gene calls are TRBV7-7 and TRBJ2-7, with a possible D match to TRBD1 (5 bases). What was sequenced was peripheral blood. This receptor was identified in a human donor in a cohort sampled during active COVID-19. This CDR3 is CASSPRAWGEQYF. The CDR3 DNA reads TGTGCCAGCAGCCCCAGGGCTTGGGGCGAGCAGTACTTC.